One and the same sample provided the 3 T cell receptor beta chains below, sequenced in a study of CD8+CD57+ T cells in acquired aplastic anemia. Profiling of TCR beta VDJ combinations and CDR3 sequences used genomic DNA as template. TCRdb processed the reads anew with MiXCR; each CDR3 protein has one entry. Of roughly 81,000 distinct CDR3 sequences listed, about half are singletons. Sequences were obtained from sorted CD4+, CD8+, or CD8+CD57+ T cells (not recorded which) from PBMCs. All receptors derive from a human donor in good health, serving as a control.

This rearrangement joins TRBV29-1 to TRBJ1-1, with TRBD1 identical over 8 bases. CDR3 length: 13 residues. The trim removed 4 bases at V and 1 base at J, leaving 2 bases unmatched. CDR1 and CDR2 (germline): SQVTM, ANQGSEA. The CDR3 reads CSVAGQGNTEAFF. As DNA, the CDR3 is TGCAGCGTTGCCGGACAGGGGAACACTGAAGCTTTCTTT. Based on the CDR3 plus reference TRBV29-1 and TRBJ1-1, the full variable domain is SAVISQKPSRDICQRGTSLTIQCQVDSQVTMMFWYRQQPGQSLTLIATANQGSEATYESGFVIDKFPISRPNLTFSTLTVSNMSPEDSSIYLCSVAGQGNTEAFFGQGTRLTVV.

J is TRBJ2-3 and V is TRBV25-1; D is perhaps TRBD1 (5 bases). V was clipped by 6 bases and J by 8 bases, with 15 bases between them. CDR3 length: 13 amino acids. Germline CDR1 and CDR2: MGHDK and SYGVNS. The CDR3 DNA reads TGTGCCAGCAGCCAAGACAGCCCGGTTACGCAGTATTTT. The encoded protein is CASSQDSPVTQYF.

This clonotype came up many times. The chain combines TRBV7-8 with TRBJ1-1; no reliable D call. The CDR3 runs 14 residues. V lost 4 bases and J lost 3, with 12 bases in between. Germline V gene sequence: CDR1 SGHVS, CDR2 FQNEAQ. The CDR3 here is CASSSITGDTEAFF. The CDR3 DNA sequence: TGTGCCAGCAGCTCAATCACTGGGGACACTGAAGCTTTCTTT.